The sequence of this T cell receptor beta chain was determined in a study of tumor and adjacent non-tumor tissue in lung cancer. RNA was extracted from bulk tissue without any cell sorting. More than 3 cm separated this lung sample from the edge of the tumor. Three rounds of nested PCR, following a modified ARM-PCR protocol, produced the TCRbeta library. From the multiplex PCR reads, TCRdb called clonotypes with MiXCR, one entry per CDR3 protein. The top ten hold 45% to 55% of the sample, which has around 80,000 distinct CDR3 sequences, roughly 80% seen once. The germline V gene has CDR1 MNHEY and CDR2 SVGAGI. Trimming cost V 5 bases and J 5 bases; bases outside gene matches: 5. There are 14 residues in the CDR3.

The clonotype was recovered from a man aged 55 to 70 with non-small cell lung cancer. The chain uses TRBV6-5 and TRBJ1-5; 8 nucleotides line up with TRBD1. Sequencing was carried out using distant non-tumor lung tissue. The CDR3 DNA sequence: TGTGCCAGCAGTACCGGACAGGGATATCAGCCCCAGCATTTT. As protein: CASSTGQGYQPQHF.